There are a few counts of the clone carrying this TCR beta chain. Its specificity is not known. The data originate from a study of post-analysis software for immune sequencing data. For the study at large: The study covered relapsing-remitting, secondary progressive and progressive-relapsing courses of multiple sclerosis. Study-level points and caveats: Samples from one preparation batch, clustered by F measure, grouped strongly together. Controls showed significantly higher normalized Chao1 diversity than did multiple sclerosis patients.

Presence of unique molecular identifiers characterized the TCR beta cDNA libraries. A single record per CDR3 protein comes from TCRdb applying MiXCR to the PCR reads. The sample consists of approximately 630,000 distinct CDR3 sequences, approximately 60% of them appearing once. The TCR comes from a girl aged 2 to 9 with multiple sclerosis. What was sequenced was blood.

The CDR3 DNA reads TGCAGTGCTAGTACGGCCCGTCAAGAGACCCAGTACTTC. This translates into CSASTARQETQYF. The V and J genes are TRBV20-1 and TRBJ2-5; D gene ambiguous. This CDR3 is built from 13 residues. Trimming shortened V by 3 bases and J by 2 bases, and 10 bases separated the two germline ends. Germline CDR1 reads DFQATT; CDR2 reads SNEGSKA (reference sequence).